There are many counts of the clone carrying this T cell receptor beta chain. This specimen belongs to a study of T cells in Graves' hyperthyroidism and ophthalmopathy. TCR beta CDR3 regions were amplified from RNA. Initially, a first-round RT-PCR of the TCR CDR3 employed the HTBI primer set. TCRdb used MiXCR to reprocess the multiplex PCR reads, holding one entry per CDR3 protein. The repertoire includes under 300,000 distinct CDR3 sequences, less than 30% of them detected once, and about a quarter sits in the top ten. The length of the CDR3 is 13 residues. Germline V CDR1 and CDR2: DFQATT, SNEGSKA (reference sequence). Trimming removed 3 bases from V and 3 bases from J, with 12 bases in between. Preceding any ophthalmopathy symptoms, the blood sample dates from first hyperthyroidism diagnosis.

The TCR was taken from a man in his forties or fifties with Graves' hyperthyroidism that later progressed to Graves' ophthalmopathy. V usage is TRBV20-1 and J usage is TRBJ2-7, with a tentative D call TRBD1 (5 bases). The sequencing input was blood. The CDR3 coding sequence is TGCAGTGCTAGGGGGCGCTCTAACTACGAGCAGTACTTC. This encodes CSARGRSNYEQYF.